Each of the 10 T cell receptor beta chains below was sequenced from the same sample in a study of shared clonotypes between healthy human individuals. The assay was immunoSEQ multiplex PCR, and TCRdb's table has in-frame clones only and misses some. The sample holds around 2,000,000 clones, approximately 95% seen once. The sample taken for sequencing was naive CD4+ T cells sorted from blood. The subset here: CD45RA+ positively selected. The source is a man aged 18 to 30 in good health.

The chain links TRBV5-5 to TRBJ1-2; TRBD1 matches at 8 bases. This CDR3 has 17 residues. Germline CDR1 SGHKS, CDR2 YYEKEE (reference sequence). V gave up 1 base and J gave up 3 bases; unmatched junction bases: 11. The DNA of the CDR3 is TGTGCCAGCAGCTTGTGGGCCCCCAGGGGGCTTGACTATGGCTACACCTTC. It translates to CASSLWAPRGLDYGYTF.

As regards this clone: This CDR3 is also generated by other DNA sequences in the sample. This chain joins TRBV5-1 and TRBJ1-2; 7 bases are shared with TRBD1. The CDR3 consists of 14 residues. Looked up from germline, CDR1 is SGHRS and CDR2 is YFSETQ. The V gene end was trimmed by 0 bases and the J gene end by 3 bases; junction bases not matched to a gene: 2. The CDR3 sequence is CASSLGDRDYGYTF. Written as DNA, the CDR3 is TGCGCCAGCAGCTTGGGCGACAGGGACTATGGCTACACCTTC.

This chain links TRBV7-2 with TRBJ2-5, with unresolved D. The CDR3 loop spans 16 amino acids. Germline values: CDR1 SGHTA, CDR2 FQGNSA. Trimming shortened V by 0 bases and J by 3 bases, and 14 bases separated the two germline ends. CDR3 region: CASSLAARHKKETQYF. The CDR3 coding sequence is TGTGCCAGCAGCTTAGCAGCAAGGCACAAGAAAGAGACCCAGTACTTC.

The chain employs TRBV11-2 and TRBJ2-2; possibly TRBD1 for D (5 bases). Trimming cost V 5 bases and J 7 bases, with 23 bases left between them. The CDR3 runs 17 residues. Per germline, CDR1 SGHAT and CDR2 FQNNGV. The CDR3 sequence: CASSPSLTIGVIGELFF. The CDR3 coding sequence is TGTGCCAGCAGCCCCTCCCTGACAATAGGGGTGATCGGGGAGCTGTTTTTT.

The gene calls are TRBV7-3 and TRBJ2-4, with 7 nucleotides matching TRBD1. Germline CDR1 is SGHTA and CDR2 is FQGTGA. The CDR3 sequence is 13 residues long. Germline trimming cut 7 bases from V and 6 bases from J; bases unmatched to any gene: 6. The CDR3 nucleotides are TGTGCCAGCAAAAGGGGGCAGAGAAACATTCAGTACTTC. It is translated as CASKRGQRNIQYF.

The genes are TRBV4-2 and TRBJ2-1, with D maybe TRBD1 (6 bases). The CDR3 length is 18 residues. Germline V gene lookup returns CDR1 LGHNA and CDR2 YNFKEQ. Trimming removed 2 bases from V and 0 bases from J, with 17 bases in between. CDR3 in DNA: TGTGCCAGCAGCCAACTTGAACAGGGCTGGGGCTCCTACAATGAGCAGTTCTTC. This codes for CASSQLEQGWGSYNEQFF.

Note on this clone: Other DNA sequences in the same sample also yield this CDR3. This chain uses TRBV27 with TRBJ1-2; perhaps TRBD1 as D (5 bases). The CDR3 is made up of 13 amino acids. V was clipped by 2 bases and J by 7 bases, with 11 bases between them. CDR1 MNHEY and CDR2 SMNVEV come from the germline V gene (reference sequence). The CDR3 nucleotides are TGTGCCAGCAGTTTAAGTGGGGGAATTGGCTACACCTTC. Encoded protein: CASSLSGGIGYTF.

The chain uses TRBV6-5 and TRBJ2-3, with TRBD2 as a possible D gene (6 bases). The CDR3 spans 15 residues. Trimming took off 6 bases at V and 5 bases at J, with 18 bases between the two ends. Germline V gene lookup returns CDR1 MNHEY and CDR2 SVGAGI. The CDR3 DNA follows: TGTGCCAGCAGGGCACCGGGACTGGGGGGAGATACGCAGTATTTT. This gives the protein CASRAPGLGGDTQYF.

The chain uses TRBV4-3 and TRBJ2-7, with 8 positions matching TRBD2. V trimming: 3 bases; J trimming: 6 bases; junction bases outside the gene matches: 4. Germline-derived CDR1 and CDR2 are LGHNA and YSLEER. CDR3 length: 13 amino acids. The chain's CDR3 is CASSQGLGFEQYF. The CDR3 region has the DNA TGCGCCAGCAGCCAGGGACTAGGTTTCGAGCAGTACTTC.

The chain has TRBV20-1 and TRBJ2-3; no clear D gene. V lost 6 bases, J lost 7 bases, and 11 bases lay in between. The germline V gene has CDR1 DFQATT and CDR2 SNEGSKA (reference sequence). The CDR3 contains 11 residues. Written as DNA, the CDR3 is TGCAGTGCCCCCGACTGGTATACGCAGTATTTT. This gives the protein CSAPDWYTQYF.